The rows below give T cell receptor beta chains drawn from one sample of a study of OX40 agonist ivuxolimab in advanced cancers. Clones were sequenced by immunoSEQ multiplex PCR, and TCRdb holds only the in-frame ones, with some missing. The sample carries tens of thousands of clones, 85% to 95% recorded once. The starting material was CD4+ or CD8+ T cells sorted from blood, obtained in a trial of the OX40 agonist ivuxolimab. The source of these receptors is an adult with an advanced solid tumor such as melanoma, head and neck, liver or kidney cancer. The CDR3 runs from the conserved cysteine through the conserved F or W. The D gene is left open where the match is weak. Expanded clones are given a class, and other clones once, few, many or no size at all.

size,J,V,D,DNA,CDR3
.,TRBJ2-2,TRBV28,TRBD2,TGTGCCAGCAGTCCATCTAGCGGGACGGGCACCGGGGAGCTGTTTTTT,CASSPSSGTGTGELFF
.,TRBJ2-7,TRBV2,.,TGTGCCAGCAGCGTAGCGGCAACCTACGAGCAGTACTTC,CASSVAATYEQYF
medium-sized,TRBJ1-5,TRBV7-6,.,TGTGCCAGCAGCGCCTTCGGTTACAATCAGCCCCAGCATTTT,CASSAFGYNQPQHF
.,TRBJ2-1,TRBV19,TRBD2,TGTGCCAGTAGCCCTAGTAGCGGGGGTTACAATGAGCAGTTCTTC,CASSPSSGGYNEQFF
.,TRBJ2-5,TRBV7-6,.,TGTGCCAGCACCTTAACTCTGGGGGGGCTAATGGAGACCCAGTACTTC,CASTLTLGGLMETQYF
.,TRBJ2-5,TRBV6-5,.,TGTGCCAGCAGTTACTCCCTGTCAGGTTTGGAGGAGACCCAGTACTTC,CASSYSLSGLEETQYF
.,TRBJ2-7,TRBV30,.,TGTGCCTGGAGTGCAGGACAGAAAGGTTACGAGCAGTACTTC,CAWSAGQKGYEQYF
.,TRBJ2-7,TRBV5-5,TRBD2,TGTGCCAGCAGCCTTCGGACTAGCGGGAGAAGGCGTGACGAGCAGTACTTC,CASSLRTSGRRRDEQYF
.,TRBJ2-7,TRBV4-1,TRBD1,TGCGCCAGCAGTCACGGGACAGGGGCGAGCGAGCAGTACTTC,CASSHGTGASEQYF
.,TRBJ2-2,TRBV28,.,TGTGCCAGCCTTCTTAACACCGGGGAGCTGTTTTTT,CASLLNTGELFF
.,TRBJ2-7,TRBV27,.,TGTGCCAGCAGTTTCGGGCAGGAGTACGAGCAGTACTTC,CASSFGQEYEQYF
.,TRBJ2-1,TRBV9,.,TGTGCCAGCAGCTCCAACCGAAGGGGGGGAAAGAACAATGAGCAGTTCTTC,CASSSNRRGGKNNEQFF
.,TRBJ2-2,TRBV30,TRBD2,TGTGCCTGGAGTCAACCACTAGCGGGAGTTCGGGCCGGGGAGCTGTTTTTT,CAWSQPLAGVRAGELFF
.,TRBJ1-5,TRBV27,.,TGTGCCAGCAGAGAACTTGGGGGGGCGCGGGGATATCAGCCCCAGCATTTT,CASRELGGARGYQPQHF
.,TRBJ2-1,TRBV6-6,TRBD2,TGTGCCAGCAGTTTATCGACTAGCGGGACCTACAATGAGCAGTTCTTC,CASSLSTSGTYNEQFF
.,TRBJ2-2,TRBV4-1,.,TGCGCCAGCAGCCAAGCTACTTACACCACGACCGGGGAGCTGTTTTTT,CASSQATYTTTGELFF
.,TRBJ2-5,TRBV27,.,TGTGCCAGCAGTTTACTCGGGGCGGAGACCCAGTACTTC,CASSLLGAETQYF
.,TRBJ2-3,TRBV27,TRBD2,TGTGCCAGCAATCCTCTAGCGGGAGGATTTACAGATACGCAGTATTTT,CASNPLAGGFTDTQYF
once,TRBJ2-7,TRBV28,TRBD2,TGTGCCAGCAGTTCCCCCGGAAGGGGAGGGCGCGAGCAGTACTTC,CASSSPGRGGREQYF
.,TRBJ2-1,TRBV7-7,.,TGTGCTAGCAGCTTAGCGGCGGCTGGCCAGGGGCACAATGAGCAGTTCTTC,CASSLAAAGQGHNEQFF
once,TRBJ2-2,TRBV7-9,TRBD1,TGTGCCAGCGAAACCGGGACAGGGAACACCGGGGAGCTGTTTTTT,CASETGTGNTGELFF
.,TRBJ2-3,TRBV15,.,TGTGCCACCCTAAACTTCCGGGAAGATACGCAGTATTTT,CATLNFREDTQYF
.,TRBJ2-7,TRBV19,TRBD2,TGTGCCAGTAGTAGGTCAGGGAGGGTCTACGAGCAGTACTTC,CASSRSGRVYEQYF
.,TRBJ1-1,TRBV10-3,.,TGTGCCATCAGTGAGGGGGGTGAGGGAAGCACTGAAGCTTTCTTT,CAISEGGEGSTEAFF
.,TRBJ2-3,TRBV19,.,TGTGCCAGTAGTATTCACCCCGGGACTTCTAGCACAGATACGCAGTATTTT,CASSIHPGTSSTDTQYF
.,TRBJ2-5,TRBV10-2,.,TGCGCCAGCAGTGAGCCGACCGGGGCCGCGGGTAATACCCAGTACTTC,CASSEPTGAAGNTQYF
once,TRBJ2-7,TRBV21-1,.,TGTGCCAGCAGCAAACCGTCAGGGGGGTGGGACTACGAGCAGTACTTC,CASSKPSGGWDYEQYF
.,TRBJ2-1,TRBV28,TRBD2,TGTGCCAGCACCCTTATTAGCGGGAGTACGGGGAATGAGCAGTTCTTC,CASTLISGSTGNEQFF
.,TRBJ1-1,TRBV7-6,.,TGTGCCAGCAGCAGTCGGGACGGCACTGAAGCTTTCTTT,CASSSRDGTEAFF
.,TRBJ2-7,TRBV30,TRBD1,TGTGCCTGGAGCACCGGGACAGGGGGCGACGAGCAGTACTTC,CAWSTGTGGDEQYF
.,TRBJ2-2,TRBV10-3,.,TGTGCCATCATGGACGGGATGACCGGGGAGCTGTTTTTT,CAIMDGMTGELFF
.,TRBJ1-1,TRBV27,TRBD1,TGTGCCAGCAGCCCGCAGGGGGTGAACACTGAAGCTTTCTTT,CASSPQGVNTEAFF
.,TRBJ2-7,TRBV6-6,.,TGTGCCAGCAGTTACTCCGGACCAGGCTACGAGCAGTACTTC,CASSYSGPGYEQYF
.,TRBJ2-3,TRBV30,TRBD2,TGTGCCCATGCGGCGGGTACGGCGGGGGGCACAGATACGCAGTATTTT,CAHAAGTAGGTDTQYF
.,TRBJ2-1,TRBV13,.,TGTGCCAGCAGCTTGCTGGGAGTGGGAGACAATGAGCAGTTCTTC,CASSLLGVGDNEQFF
.,TRBJ2-7,TRBV28,.,TGTGCCAGCAGCTTGGTCAGGTGGTCCTACGAGCAGTACTTC,CASSLVRWSYEQYF
.,TRBJ2-1,TRBV7-6,.,TGTGCCAGCAGCTTAGGACCTGGAGCCTCGAGCCGGGAGACTTACAATGAGCAGTTCTTC,CASSLGPGASSRETYNEQFF
.,TRBJ2-5,TRBV7-9,.,TGTGCCAGCAGCCTACCGGGACTCAGCCAAGAGACCCAGTACTTC,CASSLPGLSQETQYF
.,TRBJ2-1,TRBV5-5,.,TGTGCCAGCAGCTTGATAGGCGGGGGCGAGCAGTTCTTC,CASSLIGGGEQFF
.,TRBJ1-5,TRBV28,.,TGTGCCAGCAGGGGACGTCTGGGGCAGCCCCAGCATTTT,CASRGRLGQPQHF
.,TRBJ2-7,TRBV19,.,TGTGCCAGTAGCCCGACTACTTTAGCCTACGAGCAGTACTTC,CASSPTTLAYEQYF
medium-sized,TRBJ2-7,TRBV27,TRBD1,TGTGCCAGCAGTTTAGGGACAGGGGAAGAGCAGTACTTC,CASSLGTGEEQYF
.,TRBJ2-1,TRBV5-1,.,TGCGCCAGCCTGCCTGGGGGCTGGTCCCGTTACAATGAGCAGTTCTTC,CASLPGGWSRYNEQFF
.,TRBJ2-3,TRBV7-9,.,TGTGCCAGCAGCTTCACGGGTGATACGCAGTATTTT,CASSFTGDTQYF
once,TRBJ2-7,TRBV27,.,TGTGCCAGCAGTCCCAACCTAGCGTACCTCTCCTACGAGCAGTACTTC,CASSPNLAYLSYEQYF
.,TRBJ2-7,TRBV21-1,.,TGTGCCAGCAGCGATTTATCATCCCGGGACAGGGACTCCTACGAGCAGTACTTC,CASSDLSSRDRDSYEQYF